Listed below are T cell receptor beta chains from one sample, sequenced in a study of T cells in Graves' hyperthyroidism and ophthalmopathy. In TCRdb, the multiplex PCR reads were re-called with MiXCR into one record per CDR3 protein. The sample lists roughly 500,000 distinct CDR3 sequences; approximately 48% were seen once. The sequenced material came from peripheral blood or thyroid tissue (not recorded which). The receptor set was obtained from an adult woman with Graves' disease, either hyperthyroidism or ophthalmopathy (not recorded which). Both conserved end residues are part of each CDR3. D genes are given only for firm matches. Size is stated for part of the rows, as once, few or many counts, or as a class when the clone is expanded.

j_call | d_call | v_call | clone_size | cdr3_nt | cdr3_aa
TRBJ1-2 | TRBD1 | TRBV5-4 | - | TGTGCCAGCAGTCCTAAGGACAGGTCTAACTATGGCTACACCTTC | CASSPKDRSNYGYTF
TRBJ1-1 | - | TRBV14 | - | TGTGCCAGCAGCCAAGATTTCTACAGTGAAGCTTTCTTT | CASSQDFYSEAFF
TRBJ1-2 | - | TRBV29-1 | - | TGCAGCGTTGGCCAGGGCGGAGGAAGTGGCTACACCTTC | CSVGQGGGSGYTF
TRBJ1-1 | - | TRBV29-1 | many | TGCAGCGTTGAATATGGCCTGCCGAACACTGAAGCTTTCTTT | CSVEYGLPNTEAFF
TRBJ2-5 | - | TRBV7-8 | - | TGTGCCAGCAGCTTCGTTTTCGGGCTGGAGACCCAGTACTTC | CASSFVFGLETQYF
TRBJ1-5 | - | TRBV9 | - | TGTGCCAGCAGCCACGGACAGCATAGCAATCAGCCCCAGCATTTT | CASSHGQHSNQPQHF
TRBJ1-5 | TRBD1 | TRBV10-2 | - | TGCGCCACAGGGACAGGGCTTAATCAGCCCCAGCATTTT | CATGTGLNQPQHF
TRBJ2-1 | TRBD2 | TRBV7-9 | - | TGTGCCAGCAGCTTAGGAACTAGCGGGTACTCCTACAATGAGCAGTTCTTC | CASSLGTSGYSYNEQFF
TRBJ2-1 | TRBD2 | TRBV7-2 | - | TGTGCCAGCAGCTTTTGGGGGGGCTCCTACAATGAGCAGTTCTTC | CASSFWGGSYNEQFF
TRBJ1-5 | - | TRBV6-1 | - | TGTGCCAGCAGTGGACAGAGAGCTCAGCCCCAGCATTTT | CASSGQRAQPQHF
TRBJ2-2 | TRBD2 | TRBV29-1 | - | TGCAGCGTTGAAGATCCAGCGGGGGGGCGGCGAGGCACCGGGGAGCTGTTTTTT | CSVEDPAGGRRGTGELFF
TRBJ1-2 | - | TRBV7-8 | - | TGTGCCAGCAGCCAAGACAGCGAGGCAGCCTATGGCTACACCTTC | CASSQDSEAAYGYTF
TRBJ1-6 | - | TRBV25-1 | - | TGTGCCAGCAGGACCGCCGAGCAAAATTCACCCCTCCACTTT | CASRTAEQNSPLHF
TRBJ1-2 | TRBD1 | TRBV11-2 | - | TGTGCCAGCAGCTTAGGAATGGGACAGGGGGTCTACACCTTC | CASSLGMGQGVYTF
TRBJ1-2 | - | TRBV2 | - | TGTGCCAGCAGCCAACAGGGAGTCAGGCCCGATGGCTACACCTTC | CASSQQGVRPDGYTF
TRBJ1-6 | - | TRBV15 | - | TGTGCCACCAGCTCCCTACTCGGAAACGGACCCCTCCACTTT | CATSSLLGNGPLHF
TRBJ2-7 | - | TRBV12-3/TRBV12-4 | many | TGTGCCAGCAGTCCAGGGGACGGCTCCTACGAGCAGTACTTC | CASSPGDGSYEQYF
TRBJ1-5 | - | TRBV7-2 | many | TGTGCCAGCAGCTTAGCGGCCGGACTCAATCAGCCCCAGCATTTT | CASSLAAGLNQPQHF
TRBJ2-6 | TRBD2 | TRBV6-1 | - | TGTGCCAGCCGGGGGGGGGACCTGAGGGCCAACGTCCTGACTTTC | CASRGGDLRANVLTF
TRBJ2-7 | - | TRBV7-9 | many | TGTGCCAGCAGCCTTCGAAGGGGTTCCACCTCCTACGAGCAGTACTTC | CASSLRRGSTSYEQYF
TRBJ1-5 | - | TRBV10-3 | - | TGTGCCATCAGTGAACCTAATCAGCCCCAGCATTTT | CAISEPNQPQHF
TRBJ2-7 | - | TRBV12-3/TRBV12-4 | - | TGTGCCACCCAGACAGGCTCCTACGAGCAGTACTTC | CATQTGSYEQYF
TRBJ1-2 | - | TRBV19 | few | TGTGCCAGTAGTAAGGGCCGGGCGGAATATTATGGCTACACCTTC | CASSKGRAEYYGYTF
TRBJ2-5 | TRBD2 | TRBV7-2 | - | TGTGCCAGCAGCTTAAACGCGGGAGGTGAGACCCAGTACTTC | CASSLNAGGETQYF
TRBJ1-5 | - | TRBV12-3/TRBV12-4 | few | TGTGCCAGCAGTTTACGTGGGGGAAGCCAGCCCCAGCATTTT | CASSLRGGSQPQHF
TRBJ1-2 | - | TRBV6-1 | few | TGTGCCAGCAGTGAAGTTAGACCGTCGGGTTATGGCTACACCTTC | CASSEVRPSGYGYTF
TRBJ1-3 | - | TRBV7-2 | - | TGTGCCAGCAGCAGACGGGTGCGGGACATATATTTT | CASSRRVRDIYF
TRBJ2-5 | TRBD1 | TRBV29-1 | few | TGCAGCGTTGGTACAGGGGGATACCAAGAGACCCAGTACTTC | CSVGTGGYQETQYF
TRBJ2-7 | TRBD2 | TRBV20-1 | - | TGCAGTGCTGCCCCTAGCGGGAGATTC | CSAAPSGRF
TRBJ1-1 | - | TRBV19 | many | TGTGCCAGTAGTATACAGGCCGATGGGACTGAAGCTTTCTTT | CASSIQADGTEAFF
TRBJ2-7 | TRBD2 | TRBV5-1 | many | TGCGCCAGCAGCCCGACTAGCGGACATATGAAGCAGTACTTC | CASSPTSGHMKQYF
TRBJ1-1 | - | TRBV19 | many | TGTGCCAGTAGCCTTAGGGCAGGTTATGACACTGAAGCTTTCTTT | CASSLRAGYDTEAFF
TRBJ2-7 | TRBD2 | TRBV20-1 | many | TGCAGTGCTAGAGGGACTAGCGGGAGTTCCTACGAGCAGTACTTC | CSARGTSGSSYEQYF
TRBJ1-2 | - | TRBV25-1 | - | TGTGCCAGCAGTGCAAAACAGGTTGGAGATGGCTACACCTTC | CASSAKQVGDGYTF
TRBJ1-6 | - | TRBV4-1 | many | TGCGCCAGCAGCCCTCGGGACACCCGTAATTCACCCCTCCACTTT | CASSPRDTRNSPLHF
TRBJ1-2 | TRBD1 | TRBV7-8 | few | TGTGCCAGCAGCGCTCTACAGGGGGGCTATGGCTACACCTTC | CASSALQGGYGYTF